The next 3 T cell receptor beta chains were all read from a single sample in a study of T cells after posttransplantation cyclophosphamide (dated by TCRdb to the mid-2010s). The library was produced with the immunoSEQ multiplex PCR assay. Held by TCRdb, this immuneACCESS table contains in-frame sequences only and omits some clones. Under half of the omission traces to an unresolved V gene where checked; the cause of the rest is unknown. For this sample, more than 35,000 clones are listed, none of them singletons. About 2.3% of the sample belongs to the ten largest clones. The sequenced sample was PBMCs. The receptors come from a man aged 45-65 years in good health, CMV-negative, and a related stem cell transplant donor.

At least ten counts were recorded for this clone. The chain recombines TRBV7-9 with TRBJ2-7; tentative D call: TRBD1 (5 bases). The CDR3 totals 13 residues. V lost 3 bases and J 3 bases, leaving 9 bases between the germline ends. The V gene's germline CDR1 is SEHNR and CDR2 FQNEAQ (reference sequence). CDR3 protein: CASSLRQHYEQYF. The CDR3 DNA is TGTGCCAGCAGCTTGCGACAGCACTACGAGCAGTACTTC.

This clone has ten or more counts. This chain links TRBV7-9 with TRBJ1-5; D unclear. The germline CDR1 and CDR2 sequences are SEHNR and FQNEAQ (reference sequence). The CDR3 extends over 13 amino acids. V was cut by 5 bases and J by 4 bases, with 9 bases left in between. CDR3 sequence (DNA): TGTGCCAGCAGCCAAACAGCAAATCAGCCCCAGCATTTT. Amino acid sequence: CASSQTANQPQHF.

This clone was counted only a few times. The V gene is TRBV11-3, the J gene TRBJ2-5; D may be TRBD1 (6 bases). The J call may be wrong; the DNA end is better matched by TRBJ2-7. The V gene's germline CDR1 is SGHNT and CDR2 YENEEA. The CDR3 contains 13 residues. The CDR3 nucleotides read TGTGCCAGCAGCTTAGAGGACAGCTACGAGCAGTACTTC. Its protein product is CASSLEDSYEQYF.